This TCR beta chain was identified during a study of blood T cell repertoires in COVID-19. The table came from immunoSEQ multiplex PCR; TCRdb's copy has only in-frame clones and leaves some out. The sample has 150,000 to 200,000 clones; roughly 80% are singletons. The length of the CDR3 is 13 residues. With V trimmed by 8 bases and J by 6 bases, 9 bases remained unmatched. CDR1 SQVTM and CDR2 ANQGSEA come from the germline V gene. This clone appeared once. The chain couples TRBV29-1 to TRBJ2-1; 8 nucleotides align to TRBD2. What was sequenced was peripheral blood. This receptor was taken from a woman under 40 with acute or convalescent COVID-19. Here the CDR3 reads CSFERGRFNEQFF. As DNA, the CDR3 is TGCAGCTTCGAACGCGGGAGGTTCAATGAGCAGTTCTTC.